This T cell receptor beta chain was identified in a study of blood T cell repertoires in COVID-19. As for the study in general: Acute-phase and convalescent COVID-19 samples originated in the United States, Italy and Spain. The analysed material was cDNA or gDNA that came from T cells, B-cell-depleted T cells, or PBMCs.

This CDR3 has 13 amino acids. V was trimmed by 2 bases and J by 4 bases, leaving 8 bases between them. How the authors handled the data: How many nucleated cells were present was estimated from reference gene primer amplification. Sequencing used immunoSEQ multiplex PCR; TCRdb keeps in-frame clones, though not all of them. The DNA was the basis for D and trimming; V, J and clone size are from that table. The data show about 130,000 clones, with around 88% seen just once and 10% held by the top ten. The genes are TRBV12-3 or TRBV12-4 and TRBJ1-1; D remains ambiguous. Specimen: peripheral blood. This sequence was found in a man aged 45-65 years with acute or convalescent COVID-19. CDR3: CASSLHRGTEAFF. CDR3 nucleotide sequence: TGTGCCAGCAGTTTACACCGGGGCACTGAAGCTTTCTTT.